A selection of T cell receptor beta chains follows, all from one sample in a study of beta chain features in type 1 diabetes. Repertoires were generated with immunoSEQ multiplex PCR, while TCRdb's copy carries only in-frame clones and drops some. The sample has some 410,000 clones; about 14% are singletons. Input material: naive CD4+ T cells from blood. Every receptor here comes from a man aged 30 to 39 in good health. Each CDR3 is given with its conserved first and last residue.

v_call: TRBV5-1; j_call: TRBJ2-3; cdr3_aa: CASSLGRPDRGPQYF
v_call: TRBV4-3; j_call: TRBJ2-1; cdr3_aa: CASSLTSHEQFF
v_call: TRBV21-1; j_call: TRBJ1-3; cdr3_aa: CASSKHRSGNTIYF
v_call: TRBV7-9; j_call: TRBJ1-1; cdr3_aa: CASSPKQEAFF
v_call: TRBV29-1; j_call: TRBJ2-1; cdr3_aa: CSDKQGYYNEQFF
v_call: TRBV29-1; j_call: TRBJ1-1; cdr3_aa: CSVGQGVNTEAFF
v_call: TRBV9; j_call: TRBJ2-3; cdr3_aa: CASSVAGAADTQYF
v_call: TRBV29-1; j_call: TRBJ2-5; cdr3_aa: CSIPVGSGQETQYF
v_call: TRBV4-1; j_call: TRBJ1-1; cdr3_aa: CASSQVRARGENTEAFF
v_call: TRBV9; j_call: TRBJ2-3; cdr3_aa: CASSSGLFSDTQYF
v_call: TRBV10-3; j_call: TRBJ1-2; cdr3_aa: CAISESLGYTF
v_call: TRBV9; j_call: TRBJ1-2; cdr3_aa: CASRSQGAHGYTF
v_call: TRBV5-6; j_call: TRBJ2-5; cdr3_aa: CASSPVSGGAYF
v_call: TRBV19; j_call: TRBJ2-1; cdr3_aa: CASSIRQYNEQFF
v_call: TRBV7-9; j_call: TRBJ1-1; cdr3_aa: CASRDTGGRDTEAFF
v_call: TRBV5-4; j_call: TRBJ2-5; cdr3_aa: CASSSPHVVETQYF
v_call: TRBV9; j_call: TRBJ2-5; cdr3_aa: CASSVSGGRETQYF
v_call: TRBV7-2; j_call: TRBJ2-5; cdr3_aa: CASSLVVRLAVSETQYF
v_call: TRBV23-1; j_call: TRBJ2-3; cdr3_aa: CASSQPGMGTDTQYF
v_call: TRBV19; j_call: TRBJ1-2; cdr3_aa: CASSSTSYGYTF
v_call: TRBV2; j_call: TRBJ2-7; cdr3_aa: CASSPTGSITRPYEQYF
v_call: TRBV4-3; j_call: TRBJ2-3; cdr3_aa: CASSQLGTDTQYF
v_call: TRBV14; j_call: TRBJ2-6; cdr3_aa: CASSQDRVFWDSGANVLTF
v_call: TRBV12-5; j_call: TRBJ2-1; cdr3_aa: CASAKGSSYNEQFF
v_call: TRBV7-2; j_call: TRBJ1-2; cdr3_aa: CASSLAPDSYGYTF
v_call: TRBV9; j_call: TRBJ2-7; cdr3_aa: CASSVGQPNSVQYF
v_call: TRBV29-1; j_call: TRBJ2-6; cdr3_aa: CSVKQGDSSGANVLTF
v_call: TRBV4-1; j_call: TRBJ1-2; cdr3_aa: CASSQDLARRGYTF
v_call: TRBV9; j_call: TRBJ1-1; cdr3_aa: CASSGTGARGTEAFF
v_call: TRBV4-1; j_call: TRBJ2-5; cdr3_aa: CASSHPARESGKTQYF
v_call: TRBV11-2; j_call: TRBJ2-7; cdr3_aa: CASSIFGPGLHF
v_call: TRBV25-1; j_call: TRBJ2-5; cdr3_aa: CASSEGGRETQYF
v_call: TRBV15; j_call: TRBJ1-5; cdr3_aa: CATSRADTDQPQHF
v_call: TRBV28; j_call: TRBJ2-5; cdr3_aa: CASNTAGGYQYF
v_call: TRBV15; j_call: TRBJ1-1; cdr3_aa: CATSRSRASNTEAFF
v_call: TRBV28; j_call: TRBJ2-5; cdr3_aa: CASSVVSRGGTQYF
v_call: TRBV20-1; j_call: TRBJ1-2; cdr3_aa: CSAGENYGYTF
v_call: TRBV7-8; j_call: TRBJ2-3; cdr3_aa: CACAVPTDTQYF
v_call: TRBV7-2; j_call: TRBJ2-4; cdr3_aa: CASSSRQGNIQYF
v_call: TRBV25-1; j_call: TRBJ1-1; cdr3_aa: CASTRGATTTEAFF
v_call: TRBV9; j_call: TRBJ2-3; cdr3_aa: CASSGRDTVSDTQYF
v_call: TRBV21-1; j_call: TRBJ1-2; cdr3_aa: CASREQVGYTF
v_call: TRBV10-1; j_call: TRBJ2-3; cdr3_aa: CASSEWGAGTDTQYF
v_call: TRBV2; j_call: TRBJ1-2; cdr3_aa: CGDSEGYSYTF
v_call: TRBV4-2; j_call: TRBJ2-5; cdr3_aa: CASSRLGQAQETQYF
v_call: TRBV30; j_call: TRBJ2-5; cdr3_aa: CAWSIIAGIKTQYF
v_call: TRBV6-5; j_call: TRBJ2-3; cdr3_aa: CASSYSNSRDTQYF
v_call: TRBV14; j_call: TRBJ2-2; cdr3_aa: CASSPHRVQTGELFF
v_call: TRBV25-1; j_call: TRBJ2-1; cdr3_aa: CASSQTGVRGNEQFF
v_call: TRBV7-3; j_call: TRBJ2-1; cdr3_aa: CASSLVADTYYNEQFF
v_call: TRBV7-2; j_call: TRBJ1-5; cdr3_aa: CASSLSQGGNQPQHF
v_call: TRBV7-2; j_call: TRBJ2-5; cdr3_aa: CASSEFQASEETQYF
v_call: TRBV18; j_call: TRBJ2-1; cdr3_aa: CASSPLAQSGPGDEQFF